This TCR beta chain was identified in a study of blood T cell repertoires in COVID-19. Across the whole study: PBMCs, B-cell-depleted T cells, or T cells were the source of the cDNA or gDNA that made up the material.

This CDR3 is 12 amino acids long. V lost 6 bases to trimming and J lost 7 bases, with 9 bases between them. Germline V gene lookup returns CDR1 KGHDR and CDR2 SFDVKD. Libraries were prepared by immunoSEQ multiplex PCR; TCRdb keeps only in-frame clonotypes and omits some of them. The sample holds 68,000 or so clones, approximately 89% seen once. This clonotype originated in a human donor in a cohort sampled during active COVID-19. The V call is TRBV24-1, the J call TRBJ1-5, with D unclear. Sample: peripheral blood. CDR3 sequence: CATSNPGQPQHF. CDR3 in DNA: TGTGCCACCAGTAATCCGGGGCAGCCCCAGCATTTT.